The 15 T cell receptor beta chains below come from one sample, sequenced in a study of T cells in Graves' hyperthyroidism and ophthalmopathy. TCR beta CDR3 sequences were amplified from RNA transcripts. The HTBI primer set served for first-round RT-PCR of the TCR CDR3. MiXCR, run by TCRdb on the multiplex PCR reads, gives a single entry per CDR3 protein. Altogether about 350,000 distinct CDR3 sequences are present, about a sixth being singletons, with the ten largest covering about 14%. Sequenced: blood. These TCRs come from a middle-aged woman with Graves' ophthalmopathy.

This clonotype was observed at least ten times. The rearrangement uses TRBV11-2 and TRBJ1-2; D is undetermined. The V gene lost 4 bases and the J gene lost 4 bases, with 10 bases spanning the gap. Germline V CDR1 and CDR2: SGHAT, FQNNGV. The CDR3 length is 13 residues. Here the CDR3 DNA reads TGTGCCAGCAGCTCCGTCGGTTTCTATGGCTACACCTTC. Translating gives CASSSVGFYGYTF.

CDR3 nucleotides: TGTGCCAGCAGTTTCCTGTTAGGGCAGATAAACTATGGCTACACCTTC. Translation gives CASSFLLGQINYGYTF. The chain couples TRBV28 to TRBJ1-2, with D unclear. V lost 3 bases, J lost 2 bases, and 16 bases lay in between. There are 16 residues in the CDR3. Per germline, CDR1 MDHEN and CDR2 SYDVKM.

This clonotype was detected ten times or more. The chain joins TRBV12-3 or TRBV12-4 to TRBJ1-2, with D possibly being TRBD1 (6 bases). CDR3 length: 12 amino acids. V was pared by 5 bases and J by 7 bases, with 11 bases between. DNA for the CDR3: TGTGCCAGCAGTCGGACAGTGATTGGCTACACCTTC. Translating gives CASSRTVIGYTF.

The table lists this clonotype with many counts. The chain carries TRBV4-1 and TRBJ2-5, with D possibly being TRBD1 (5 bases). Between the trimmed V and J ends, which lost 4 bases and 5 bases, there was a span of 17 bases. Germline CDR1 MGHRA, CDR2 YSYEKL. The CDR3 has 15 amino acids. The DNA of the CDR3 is TGCGCCAGCAGCCCCCCCCGGGCAGGGCTCGAGACCCAGTACTTC. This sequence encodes CASSPPRAGLETQYF.

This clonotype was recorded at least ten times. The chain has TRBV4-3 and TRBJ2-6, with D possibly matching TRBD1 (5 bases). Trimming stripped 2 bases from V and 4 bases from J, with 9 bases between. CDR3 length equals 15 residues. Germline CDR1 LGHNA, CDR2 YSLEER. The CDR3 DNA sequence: TGCGCCAGCAGCCAATCTCAGGGAGGGGCCAACGTCCTGACTTTC. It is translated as CASSQSQGGANVLTF.

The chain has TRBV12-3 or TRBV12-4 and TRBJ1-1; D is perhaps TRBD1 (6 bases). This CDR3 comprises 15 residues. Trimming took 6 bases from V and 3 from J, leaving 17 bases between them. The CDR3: CASRQLQGEDTEAFF. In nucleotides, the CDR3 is TGTGCCAGCAGGCAACTACAGGGAGAGGACACTGAAGCTTTCTTT.

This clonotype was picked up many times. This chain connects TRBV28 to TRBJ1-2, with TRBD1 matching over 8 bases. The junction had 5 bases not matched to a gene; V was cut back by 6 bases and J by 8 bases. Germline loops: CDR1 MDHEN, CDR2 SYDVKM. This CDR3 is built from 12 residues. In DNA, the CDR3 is TGTGCCAGCAGCCGGACAGGGCAGGGCTACACCTTC. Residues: CASSRTGQGYTF.

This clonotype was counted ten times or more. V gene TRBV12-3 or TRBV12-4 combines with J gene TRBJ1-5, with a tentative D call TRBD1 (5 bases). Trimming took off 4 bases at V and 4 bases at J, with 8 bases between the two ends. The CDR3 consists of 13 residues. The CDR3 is CASSSRQNQPQHF. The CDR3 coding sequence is TGTGCCAGCAGTTCTCGACAGAATCAGCCCCAGCATTTT.

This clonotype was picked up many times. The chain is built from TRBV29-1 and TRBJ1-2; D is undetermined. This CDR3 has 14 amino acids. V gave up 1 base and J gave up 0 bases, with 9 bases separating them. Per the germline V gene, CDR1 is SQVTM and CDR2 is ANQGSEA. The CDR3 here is CSVEGGDPNYGYTF. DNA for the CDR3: TGCAGCGTTGAAGGTGGCGACCCTAACTATGGCTACACCTTC.

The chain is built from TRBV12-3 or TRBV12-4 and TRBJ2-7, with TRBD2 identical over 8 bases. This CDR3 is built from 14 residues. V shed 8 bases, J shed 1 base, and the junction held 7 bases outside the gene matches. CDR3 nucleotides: TGTGCCAGCTGCCAAACTAGCGGATCCTACGAGCAGTACTTC. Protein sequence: CASCQTSGSYEQYF.

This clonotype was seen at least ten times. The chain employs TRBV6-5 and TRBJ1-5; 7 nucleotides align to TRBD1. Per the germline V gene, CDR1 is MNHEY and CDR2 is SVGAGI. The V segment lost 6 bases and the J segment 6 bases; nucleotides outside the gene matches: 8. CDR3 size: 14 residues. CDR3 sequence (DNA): TGTGCCAGCAGCCTTGACAGGGATAGTCAGCCCCAGCATTTT. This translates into CASSLDRDSQPQHF.

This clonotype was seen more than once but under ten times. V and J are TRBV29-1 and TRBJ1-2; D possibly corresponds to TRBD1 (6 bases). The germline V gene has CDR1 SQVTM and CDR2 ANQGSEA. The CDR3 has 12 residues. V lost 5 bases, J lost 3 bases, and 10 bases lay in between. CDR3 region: CSVKRTDYGYTF. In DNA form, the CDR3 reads TGCAGCGTTAAACGGACAGACTATGGCTACACCTTC.

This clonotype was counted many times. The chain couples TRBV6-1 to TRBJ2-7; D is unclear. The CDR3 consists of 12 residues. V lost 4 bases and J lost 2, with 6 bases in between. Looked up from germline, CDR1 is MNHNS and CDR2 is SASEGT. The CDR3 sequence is CASSGLTYEQYF. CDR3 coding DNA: TGTGCCAGCAGTGGGCTAACCTACGAGCAGTACTTC.

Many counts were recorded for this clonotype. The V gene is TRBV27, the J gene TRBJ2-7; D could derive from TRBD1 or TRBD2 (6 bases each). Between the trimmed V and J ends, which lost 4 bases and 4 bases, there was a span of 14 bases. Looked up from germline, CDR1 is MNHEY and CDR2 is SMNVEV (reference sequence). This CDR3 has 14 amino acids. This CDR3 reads CASSSAGEEYEQYF. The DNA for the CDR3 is TGTGCCAGCAGTTCGGCAGGGGAGGAATACGAGCAGTACTTC.

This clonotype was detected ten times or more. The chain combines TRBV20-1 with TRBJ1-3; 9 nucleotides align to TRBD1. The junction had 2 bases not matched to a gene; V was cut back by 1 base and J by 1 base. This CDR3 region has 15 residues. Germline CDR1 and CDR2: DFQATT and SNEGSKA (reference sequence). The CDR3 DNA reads TGCAGTGCTAGAGGGACAGGGGTGTCTGGAAACACCATATATTTT. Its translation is CSARGTGVSGNTIYF.